These 14 T cell receptor beta chains share one sample of origin, sequenced in a study of T cell repertoires in cytomegalovirus infection. These receptors lack a known antigen. TCRdb ran MiXCR on the reads and lists one entry per CDR3 protein. The sample has approximately 73,000 distinct CDR3 sequences, 35% to 45% seen once; the top ten hold 85% to 95%. Source: CD8+ T cells from cultured PBMCs, taken from culture after CMV antigen stimulation. Every receptor here comes from a human donor in good health (CMV status not recorded). Some clones in this sample may be carry-over from other donors' samples.

The chain is built from TRBV12-3 or TRBV12-4 and TRBJ1-5; D gene unclear. The ends were cut back, 3 bases at V and 1 base at J, with 10 bases in the middle. The CDR3 length is 15 residues. The CDR3 DNA follows: TGTGCCAGCAGTTTCTTAGGGATGAGCAATCAGCCCCAGCATTTT. Translated: CASSFLGMSNQPQHF.

Only a few counts were recorded for this clonotype. The chain combines TRBV19 with TRBJ1-1; D call uncertain. CDR1 and CDR2 (germline): LNHDA, SQIVND (reference sequence). V shed 5 bases and J shed 1 base, with 8 bases lying between them. The CDR3 consists of 13 residues. CDR3 nucleotides: TGTGCCAGTAGTTTATCGAAGAACACTGAAGCTTTCTTT. Protein product: CASSLSKNTEAFF.

This clonotype has more than one count but fewer than ten. The J gene is TRBJ1-1, the V gene TRBV15; D unclear. Germline V gene data show CDR1 as LNHNV and CDR2 as YYDKDF (reference sequence). The CDR3 totals 15 residues. Trimming pared 0 bases from V and 5 bases from J, leaving 13 bases between. In DNA form, the CDR3 reads TGTGCCACCAGCAGAGATCTGGGGAGTAGTACTGAAGCTTTCTTT. Encoded protein: CATSRDLGSSTEAFF.

This clonotype was seen at least ten times. This chain joins TRBV7-2 and TRBJ2-7; TRBD2 matches at 10 bases. CDR3 length equals 17 residues. Germline V gene data show CDR1 as SGHTA and CDR2 as FQGNSA. Germline trimming cut 1 base from V and 2 bases from J; bases unmatched to any gene: 8. CDR3 sequence (DNA): TGTGCCAGCAGCTTAGTGCTAGCGGGGGCTCGCCCCTACGAGCAGTACTTC. Amino acid sequence: CASSLVLAGARPYEQYF.

V usage is TRBV12-3 or TRBV12-4 and J usage is TRBJ2-1; D gene uncertain. Between the trimmed V and J ends, which lost 4 bases and 7 bases, there was a span of 11 bases. The CDR3 runs 13 residues. The CDR3 region is CASSSGGRNEQFF. In DNA, the CDR3 is TGTGCCAGCAGTTCTGGTGGCCGGAATGAGCAGTTCTTC.

This clonotype was found a few times. This chain uses TRBV7-6 with TRBJ2-7; D may be TRBD1 (6 bases). The CDR3 runs 15 residues. Germline lookup yields CDR1 SGHVS and CDR2 FNYEAQ. Between the trimmed V and J ends, which lost 5 bases and 4 bases, there was a span of 18 bases. The CDR3 here is CASSRLLQGQYEQYF. CDR3 coding DNA: TGTGCCAGCAGCCGTCTGTTACAGGGACAATACGAGCAGTACTTC.

The chain recombines TRBV11-2 with TRBJ2-1; the D is unclear. V gave up 1 base and J gave up 6 bases, with 4 bases separating them. This CDR3 is 12 amino acids long. Looked up from germline, CDR1 is SGHAT and CDR2 is FQNNGV. CDR3 residues: CASSLGINEQFF. CDR3 nucleotides: TGTGCCAGCAGCTTAGGCATCAATGAGCAGTTCTTC.

This clonotype has more than one count but fewer than ten. This chain connects TRBV20-1 to TRBJ2-5, with 10 bases matching TRBD1. The CDR3 sequence is 15 residues long. Looked up from germline, CDR1 is DFQATT and CDR2 is SNEGSKA (reference sequence). Trimming at V came to 0 bases and at J to 1 base, leaving 2 bases not matched to a gene. CDR3 residues: CSARDRDRGQETQYF. CDR3 nucleotides: TGCAGTGCTAGAGATCGGGACAGGGGCCAAGAGACCCAGTACTTC.

This clonotype was seen ten or more times. CDR3 bases: TGTGCCAGCAGTTACTCGGTCTCTGGAAACACCATATATTTT. Translated, it gives CASSYSVSGNTIYF. The chain recombines TRBV6-5 with TRBJ1-3; no firm D call. Germline V CDR1 and CDR2: MNHEY, SVGAGI. The CDR3 is 14 residues long. V lost 0 bases and J lost 0, with 3 bases in between.

This clonotype was picked up many times. The V gene is TRBV12-3 or TRBV12-4, the J gene TRBJ1-2; D is undetermined. The ends were cut back, 1 base at V and 4 bases at J, with 4 bases in the middle. The CDR3 covers 12 residues. In DNA, the CDR3 is TGTGCCAGCAGTTTAGGGTTCTATGGCTACACCTTC. Encoded protein: CASSLGFYGYTF.

The rearrangement uses TRBV7-2 and TRBJ2-7; TRBD1 aligns across 8 bases. CDR1 and CDR2 (germline): SGHTA, FQGNSA. The CDR3 runs to 15 residues. The V segment lost 3 bases and the J segment 3 bases; nucleotides outside the gene matches: 7. Written as DNA, the CDR3 is TGTGCCAGCAGCTTTTCAACAGGGGGTTTCTACGAGCAGTACTTC. The encoded protein is CASSFSTGGFYEQYF.

The chain couples TRBV29-1 to TRBJ2-3, with D possibly TRBD2 on 6 matching bases. Trimming took off 0 bases at V and 9 bases at J, with 16 bases between the two ends. The CDR3 consists of 14 residues. The germline gives CDR1 SQVTM, CDR2 ANQGSEA. In nucleotides, the CDR3 is TGCAGCGTTGAAGAGGGCCCGCTGGGGGGAACGCAGTATTTT. Translation: CSVEEGPLGGTQYF.

This sequence joins TRBV5-1 and TRBJ2-5; unclear D gene. The germline V gene has CDR1 SGHRS and CDR2 YFSETQ. The germline V and J ends were trimmed by 4 bases and 1 base, with 14 bases remaining between them. CDR3 length equals 15 residues. The CDR3 loop is CASSAWSGAQETQYF. The DNA of the CDR3 is TGCGCCAGCAGCGCCTGGAGTGGAGCCCAAGAGACCCAGTACTTC.

This clonotype has a handful of counts. The CDR3 loop reads CATSRAAGNYNEQFF. For the CDR3, the DNA is TGTGCCACCAGCAGAGCCGCAGGGAACTACAATGAGCAGTTCTTC. This chain links TRBV15 with TRBJ2-1, with D perhaps TRBD1 (5 bases). Trimming shortened V by 1 base and J by 3 bases, and 10 bases separated the two germline ends. The germline V gene encodes CDR1 LNHNV and CDR2 YYDKDF (reference sequence). The CDR3 runs 15 residues.